A selection of T cell receptor beta chains follows, all from one sample in a study of blood T cells in healthy people across ages. TCRdb passed the 5' RACE reads through MiXCR, listing each CDR3 protein once. Counted here are 1.2 million to 1.5 million distinct CDR3 sequences, around 59% occurring once; the ten biggest clones make up 5% to 7%. Sequenced: blood. Receptor source: a man younger than 35 in good health. Each CDR3 is given with its conserved first and last residue. A D gene is named only where the DNA matches it firmly. Clone size, where shown, is once, few, many, or a class for clones that have expanded.

D gene	J gene	V gene	clone size	CDR3 DNA	CDR3 protein
-	TRBJ1-6	TRBV7-9	-	TGTGCCAGCAGCACGGACAGTGGCAATTCACCCCTCCACTTT	CASSTDSGNSPLHF
-	TRBJ2-3	TRBV3-1	once	TGTGCCAGCAGCCAAGATCTGTACAGGACCGCTAGCACAGATACGCAGTATTTT	CASSQDLYRTASTDTQYF
-	TRBJ2-1	TRBV5-1	-	TGCGCCAGCAGCTTGGCTAGGACGATGAACAATGAGCAGTTCTTC	CASSLARTMNNEQFF
-	TRBJ2-3	TRBV28	-	TGTGCCAGCACCGGTGGGGCAGATACGCAGTATTTT	CASTGGADTQYF
TRBD1	TRBJ1-4	TRBV5-6	-	TGTGCCAGCAGCATGGGACAGTATAATGAAAAACTGTTTTTT	CASSMGQYNEKLFF
TRBD2	TRBJ2-2	TRBV9	once	TGTGCCAGCAGCGTAGCGGGACTAGCGACCGGGGAGCTGTTTTTT	CASSVAGLATGELFF
TRBD2	TRBJ2-7	TRBV25-1	-	TGTGCCAGCAGTGTTGTGGGGACTAGCGAGATCTACGAGCAGTACTTC	CASSVVGTSEIYEQYF
-	TRBJ2-1	TRBV29-1	-	TGCAGCGTTGACGGGCCCCTCGCCTACAATGAGCAGTTCTTC	CSVDGPLAYNEQFF
-	TRBJ1-1	TRBV5-1	once	TGCGCCCGAACCATACCGACGGGGATAGTAGAAGAAGCTTTCTTT	CARTIPTGIVEEAFF
-	TRBJ1-2	TRBV6-2/TRBV6-3	-	TGTGCCAGTATCGGGGCGGATTATGGCTACACCTTC	CASIGADYGYTF
-	TRBJ1-6	TRBV2	-	TGTGCCAGCACCGGCGTATCCTCCTATAATTCACCCCTCCACTTT	CASTGVSSYNSPLHF
-	TRBJ1-5	TRBV7-9	-	TGTGCCACCACCGAAATCGGACGACGTAATCAGCCCCAGCATTTT	CATTEIGRRNQPQHF
-	TRBJ2-4	TRBV12-3/TRBV12-4	once	TGTGCCAGCTCGGAGGGTTTGAACATTCAGTACTTC	CASSEGLNIQYF
-	TRBJ2-1	TRBV6-5	few	TGTGCCAGCAGCTACCACGGGGCAACACGCGCCAATGAGCAGTTCTTC	CASSYHGATRANEQFF
-	TRBJ2-6	TRBV7-9	once	TGTGCCAGCAGCTTAGGGCAGGGGCCATTCTCTGGGGCCAACGTCCTGACTTTC	CASSLGQGPFSGANVLTF
-	TRBJ1-1	TRBV6-5	-	TGTGCCAGCCTCGGCTTGGGGGAACCCTACACTGAAGCTTTCTTT	CASLGLGEPYTEAFF
TRBD2	TRBJ2-7	TRBV5-1	-	TGCGCCAGCAGCTCCGGGACTAGCGGGAGTAACTACCACTACAATGAGCAGTACTTC	CASSSGTSGSNYHYNEQYF
-	TRBJ2-2	TRBV7-9	few	TGTGCCAGCAGCTCAACTCGGGGGTTTGGAACCGGGGAGCTGTTTTTT	CASSSTRGFGTGELFF
-	TRBJ2-3	TRBV6-2/TRBV6-3	few	TGTGCCAGCAGTTACTCCAGTCAGCGAGATACGCAGTATTTT	CASSYSSQRDTQYF